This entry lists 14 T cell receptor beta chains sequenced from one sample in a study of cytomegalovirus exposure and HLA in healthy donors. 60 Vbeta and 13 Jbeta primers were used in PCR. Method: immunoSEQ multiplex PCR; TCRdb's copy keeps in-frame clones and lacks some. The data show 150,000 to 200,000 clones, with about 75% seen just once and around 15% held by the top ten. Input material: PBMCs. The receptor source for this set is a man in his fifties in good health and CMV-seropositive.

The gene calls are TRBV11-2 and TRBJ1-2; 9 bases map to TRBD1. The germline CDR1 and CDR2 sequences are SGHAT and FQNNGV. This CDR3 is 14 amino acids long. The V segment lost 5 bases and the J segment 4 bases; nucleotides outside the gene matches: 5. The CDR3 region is CASSLDRGSYGYTF. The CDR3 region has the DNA TGTGCCAGCAGCCTGGACAGGGGCAGCTATGGCTACACCTTC.

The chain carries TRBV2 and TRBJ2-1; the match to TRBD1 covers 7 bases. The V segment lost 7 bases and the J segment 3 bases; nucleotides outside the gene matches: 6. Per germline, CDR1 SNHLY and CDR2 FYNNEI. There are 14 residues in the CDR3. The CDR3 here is CASILGTVYNEQFF. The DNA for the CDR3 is TGTGCCAGCATCCTCGGGACAGTCTACAATGAGCAGTTCTTC.

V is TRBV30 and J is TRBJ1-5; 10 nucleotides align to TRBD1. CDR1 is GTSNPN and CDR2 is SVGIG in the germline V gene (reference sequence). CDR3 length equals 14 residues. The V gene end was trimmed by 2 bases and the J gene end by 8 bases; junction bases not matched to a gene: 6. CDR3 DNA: TGTGCCTGGAGTCGGGGACAGGGGATCGAGCCCCAGCATTTT. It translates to CAWSRGQGIEPQHF.

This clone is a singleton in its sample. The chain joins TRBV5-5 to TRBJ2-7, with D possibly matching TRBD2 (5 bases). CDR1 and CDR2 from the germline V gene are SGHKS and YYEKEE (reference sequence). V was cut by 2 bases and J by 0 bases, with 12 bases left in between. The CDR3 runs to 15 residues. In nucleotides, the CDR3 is TGTGCCAGCAGCTTTTTTGAGGGCAGCTCCTACGAGCAGTACGTC. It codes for CASSFFEGSSYEQYV.

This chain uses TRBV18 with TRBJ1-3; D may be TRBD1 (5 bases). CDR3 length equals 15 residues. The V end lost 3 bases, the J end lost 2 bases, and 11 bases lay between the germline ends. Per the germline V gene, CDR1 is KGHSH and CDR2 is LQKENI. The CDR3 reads CASSPDRTAGNTIYF. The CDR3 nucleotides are TGTGCCAGCTCACCCGACAGAACCGCTGGAAACACCATATATTTT.

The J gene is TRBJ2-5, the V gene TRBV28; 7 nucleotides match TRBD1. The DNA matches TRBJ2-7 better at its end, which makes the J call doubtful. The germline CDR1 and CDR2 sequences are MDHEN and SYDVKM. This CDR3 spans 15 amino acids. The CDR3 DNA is TGTGCCAGCAGTTCCTCGGGACAGCTGTCCTACGAGCAGTACTTC. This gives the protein CASSSSGQLSYEQYF.

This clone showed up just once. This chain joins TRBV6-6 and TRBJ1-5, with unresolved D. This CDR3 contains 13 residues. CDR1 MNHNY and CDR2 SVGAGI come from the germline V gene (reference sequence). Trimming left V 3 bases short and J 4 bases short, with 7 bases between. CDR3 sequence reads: CASSYLGNQPQHF. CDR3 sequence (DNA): TGTGCCAGCAGTTATCTCGGGAATCAGCCCCAGCATTTT.

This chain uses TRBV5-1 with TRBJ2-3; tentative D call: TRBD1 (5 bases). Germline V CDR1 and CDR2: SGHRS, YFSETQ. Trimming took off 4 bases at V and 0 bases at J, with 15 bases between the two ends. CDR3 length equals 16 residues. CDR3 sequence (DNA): TGCGCCAGCAGCCGAACCCGACAGCCTAGCACAGATACGCAGTATTTT. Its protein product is CASSRTRQPSTDTQYF.

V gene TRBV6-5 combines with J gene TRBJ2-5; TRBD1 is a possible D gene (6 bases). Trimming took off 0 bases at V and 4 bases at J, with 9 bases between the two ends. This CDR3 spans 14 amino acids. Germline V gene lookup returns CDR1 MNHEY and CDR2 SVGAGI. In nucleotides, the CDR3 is TGTGCCAGCAGTTACTCGCAGGGGCGAGAGACCCAGTACTTC. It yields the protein CASSYSQGRETQYF.

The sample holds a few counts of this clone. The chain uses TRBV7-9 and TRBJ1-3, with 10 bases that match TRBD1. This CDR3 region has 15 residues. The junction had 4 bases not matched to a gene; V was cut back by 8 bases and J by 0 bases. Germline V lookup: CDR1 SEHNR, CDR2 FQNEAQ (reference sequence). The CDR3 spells CASGQGGSSGNTIYF. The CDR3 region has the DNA TGTGCCAGCGGACAGGGGGGTAGCTCTGGAAACACCATATATTTT.

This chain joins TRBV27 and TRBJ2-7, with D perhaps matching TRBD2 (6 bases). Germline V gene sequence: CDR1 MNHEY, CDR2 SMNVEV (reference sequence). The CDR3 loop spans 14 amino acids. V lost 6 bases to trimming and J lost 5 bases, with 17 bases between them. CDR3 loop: CASSPGGGWDEQYV. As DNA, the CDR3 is TGTGCCAGCAGCCCCGGGGGTGGTTGGGACGAGCAGTACGTC.

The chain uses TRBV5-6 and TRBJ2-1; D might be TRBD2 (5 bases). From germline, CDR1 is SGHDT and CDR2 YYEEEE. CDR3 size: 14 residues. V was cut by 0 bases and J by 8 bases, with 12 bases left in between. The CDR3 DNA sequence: TGTGCCAGCAGCTTGGGGTTAGCGAGGGATGAGCAGTTCTTC. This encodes CASSLGLARDEQFF.

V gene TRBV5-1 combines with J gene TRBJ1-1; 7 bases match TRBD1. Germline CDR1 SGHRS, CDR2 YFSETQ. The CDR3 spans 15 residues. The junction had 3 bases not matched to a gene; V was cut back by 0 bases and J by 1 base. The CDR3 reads CASSLAPGGNTEAFF. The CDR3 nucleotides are TGCGCCAGCAGCTTGGCCCCAGGGGGGAACACTGAAGCTTTCTTT.

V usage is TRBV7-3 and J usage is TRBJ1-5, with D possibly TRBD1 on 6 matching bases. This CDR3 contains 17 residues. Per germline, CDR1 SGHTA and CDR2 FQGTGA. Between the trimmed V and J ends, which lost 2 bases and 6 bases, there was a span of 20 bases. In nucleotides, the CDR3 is TGTGCCAGCAGCTTAGGTGGGCGGGGGCGCCGGGGTCAGCCCCAGCATTTT. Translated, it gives CASSLGGRGRRGQPQHF. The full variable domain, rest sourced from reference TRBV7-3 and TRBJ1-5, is GAGVSQTPSNKVTEKGKYVELRCDPISGHTALYWYRQSLGQGPEFLIYFQGTGAADDSGLPNDRFFAVRPEGSVSTLKIQRTERGDSAVYLCASSLGGRGRRGQPQHFGDGTRLSIL.